This record covers a single T cell receptor (beta chain). No antigen is known for it. No base quality values were provided; no much bigger clone lies one nucleotide off. The donors were healthy, HIV-negative adults who had no recently reported acute infections or vaccinations. All donors were Caucasian adults living in Nashville, Tennessee, USA. CD4+ T cells were enriched by magnetic negative selection, after which naive cells were positively selected on CD45RA and the negative fraction was taken as the memory subset. After blood collection by leukapheresis, PBMCs were isolated using Ficoll-Histopaque density gradient centrifugation and then cryopreserved in the vapor phase of liquid nitrogen. Analytical flow cytometry was used to check the purity and quantity of every magnetically sorted T cell population. From each sorted fraction, genomic DNA was isolated and quantified by UV absorbance on a Nanodrop 2000c.

This record belongs to a study of shared clonotypes between healthy human individuals (dated by TCRdb to the early 2020s). About the investigation overall: A few men and a couple of women, aged 18 to 49 years, made up the cohort. To increase sequencing depth and limit assay-specific biases, TCR repertoire library preparation and sequencing were carried out by different laboratories using diverse techniques. Leukapheresis yielded between about 0.9 and 9 billion PBMCs per donor. For each donor, CD4 naive and CD4 memory were each run on three plates, CD8 naive on two plates, and CD8 memory on one plate. To estimate repertoire size and how much clonotypes are shared between individuals, the study performed deep sequencing of blood TCR repertoires from about five healthy adults.

CDR1 and CDR2, per the germline V gene, are SGHNT and YENEEA. Spanning cysteine to phenylalanine, the CDR3 consists of 13 amino acids. The entry retains the CDR3 DNA only, 39 bases that are in frame from base 1. After removal of 6 bases from V and 9 bases from J, the junction retains 8 bases not matched to a gene. TCR CDR3 regions were amplified from genomic DNA by multiplex PCR using the deep immunoSEQ assay. Extracted genomic DNA from each cell subset was distributed evenly across all wells of several immunoSEQ 96-well plates, and each plate was treated as a replicate. For sorted subsets, approximately 200 ng of genomic DNA, equivalent to roughly 33,000 T cell genomes, went into each replicate PCR. The purified libraries were quantified using a Qubit 3.0 fluorometer, sized with a Bioanalyzer 2100, and then quantified again using the KAPA Library Quantification kit. Every immunoSEQ 96-well plate was sequenced on a separate single-read 150-cycle Illumina NextSeq 550 flow cell. As for the authors' bioinformatics: Because the immunoSEQ output included only junctional sequences and no quality scores, the filtering could not be the same as the filtering used for full-length reads. Sequences were annotated with PyIR, a Python wrapper for IgBLAST v1.9, and V/J genes and CDR3 were assigned using IMGT germline references. Reads were filtered out if the reads had weak V/J assignments (E-value above 1e-6), no CDR3, stop codons, out-of-frame junctions, or ambiguous translated residues. A V3J clonotype was defined by an identical inferred V gene, J gene, and CDR3 amino acid sequence. To compute the percentage overlap between repertoires, the number of shared unique clonotypes was divided by the size of the smaller repertoire. Repertoire richness was assessed with RTK rarefaction, the Chao1 estimator, and Recon v2.1 estimates of unobserved clonotypes. For all TCRbeta clonotypes obtained by the gDNA method from several donors, generation probabilities were computed with OLGA. TCRdb carries this immuneACCESS record with in-frame sequences only. Its versions omit some clonotypes, under half of them owing to an unresolved V gene in the studies checked, with the rest unexplained. The V and J calls and clone size come from that table; D and trimming were worked out from the DNA. The sample profile shows about 1.5 million clones; 96% of them were found once. The ten largest clones capture approximately 1.2% of the sample.

What the work shows at the level of the full study, not this receptor alone: Incomplete sequencing was indicated by rarefaction of sorted-subset datasets, despite the large sequencing depth. Because the study included only a small number of donors, the genetic and exposure-history diversity represented was limited. Higher generation probabilities were observed for clonotypes shared by all four sorted-subset donors than for non-shared clonotypes. Pairwise subsampling indicated that sequencing depth was expected to affect the degree of clonotype sharing among donors. Larger estimated clonotype richness was generally found for naive subsets than for memory subsets. Sharing across a few donors was observed for approximately 5% of naive CD4, 3% to 3.5% of naive CD8, 2% to 2.5% of memory CD4, and around 0.42% of memory CD8 clonotypes. Sampling was restricted to blood, and TCR repertoires in tissue are likely to differ from TCR repertoires in blood.

The V and J segments used are TRBV11-3 and TRBJ2-1; TRBD2 matches 7 bases in the middle. The sequenced material came from naive CD4+ T cells sorted from blood. The label giving this sample's cell subset or site can be read as: CD45RA+ positively selected. This receptor was obtained from a man aged 25-45 years in good health. The CDR3 reads CASSRDYVSEQFF. DNA sequence: TGTGCCAGCAGTCGGGACTACGTTTCTGAGCAGTTCTTC.